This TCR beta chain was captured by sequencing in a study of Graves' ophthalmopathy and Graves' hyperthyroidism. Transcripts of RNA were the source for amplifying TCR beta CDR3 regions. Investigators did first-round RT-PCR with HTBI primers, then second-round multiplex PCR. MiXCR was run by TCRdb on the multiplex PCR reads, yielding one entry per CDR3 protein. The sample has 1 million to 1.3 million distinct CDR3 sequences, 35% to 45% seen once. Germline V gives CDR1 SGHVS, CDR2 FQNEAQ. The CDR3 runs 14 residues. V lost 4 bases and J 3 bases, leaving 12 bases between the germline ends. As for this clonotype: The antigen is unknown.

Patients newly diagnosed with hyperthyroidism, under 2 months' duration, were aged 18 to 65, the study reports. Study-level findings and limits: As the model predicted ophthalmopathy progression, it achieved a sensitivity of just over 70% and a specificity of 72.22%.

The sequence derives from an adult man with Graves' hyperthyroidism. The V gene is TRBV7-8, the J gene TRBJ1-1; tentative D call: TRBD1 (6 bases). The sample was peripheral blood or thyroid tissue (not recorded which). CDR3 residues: CASSYYRAYTEAFF. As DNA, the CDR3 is TGTGCCAGCAGCTACTACAGGGCGTACACTGAAGCTTTCTTT. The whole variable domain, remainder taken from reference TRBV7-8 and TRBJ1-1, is GAGVSQSPRYKVAKRGQDVALRCDPISGHVSLFWYQQALGQGPEFLTYFQNEAQLDKSGLPSDRFFAERPEGSVSTLKIQRTQQEDSAVYLCASSYYRAYTEAFFGQGTRLTVV.